The 20 T cell receptor beta chains in this list originate from one sample, sequenced in a study of blood T cell repertoires in COVID-19. The protocol was immunoSEQ multiplex PCR, while the TCRdb copy is restricted to in-frame clones and leaves out a portion. The sample lists 240,000 or so clones, 70% to 75% occurring once. Sequencing input: peripheral blood. Receptors were obtained from a woman older than 75 with acute or convalescent COVID-19.

The chain recombines TRBV11-3 with TRBJ1-1, with 7 bases aligning to TRBD1. CDR3 length equals 13 residues. CDR1 is SGHNT and CDR2 is YENEEA in the germline V gene. Trimming at V came to 5 bases and at J to 6 bases, leaving 6 bases not matched to a gene. CDR3 nucleotide sequence: TGTGCCAGCAGCCTCTCCGGACAGGCTGAAGCTTTCTTT. Translated, it gives CASSLSGQAEAFF.

This clone has only one observation. The chain carries TRBV4-1 and TRBJ1-1; the D gene is possibly TRBD1 (6 bases). Per germline, CDR1 MGHRA and CDR2 YSYEKL. Trimming stripped 1 base from V and 5 bases from J, with 17 bases between. The CDR3 covers 16 residues. The CDR3 sequence: CASSQVPPGESTEAFF. The DNA of the CDR3 is TGCGCCAGCAGCCAAGTCCCGCCAGGGGAAAGTACTGAAGCTTTCTTT.

The chain has TRBV6-2 or TRBV6-3 and TRBJ2-7; weak D call: TRBD2 (6 bases). CDR1 and CDR2 (germline): MNHEY, SVGEGT. CDR3 length: 16 amino acids. V lost 3 bases, J lost 0 bases, and 15 bases lay in between. The CDR3 spells CASSYVRGSYSYEQYF. In DNA form, the CDR3 reads TGTGCCAGCAGTTATGTCCGGGGGTCCTACTCCTACGAGCAGTACTTC.

The V call is TRBV28, the J call TRBJ1-4, with 9 bases fitting TRBD1. This CDR3 is built from 15 residues. Germline CDR1 reads MDHEN; CDR2 reads SYDVKM. After removal of 5 bases from V and 8 bases from J, the junction contained 9 bases not matched to a gene. In DNA form, the CDR3 reads TGTGCCAGCAGTCTTAGGACAGGGGCGGGGGAAAAACTGTTTTTT. Translation gives CASSLRTGAGEKLFF.

The rearrangement links TRBV10-3 to TRBJ1-5; weak D call: TRBD1 (5 bases). CDR1 and CDR2 (germline): ENHRY, SYGVKD. There are 15 residues in the CDR3. V dropped 6 bases and J dropped 2 bases, with 14 bases sitting between them. In nucleotides, the CDR3 is TGTGCCATCAGGGCCTCGGGGGTGGGCAATCAGCCCCAGCATTTT. Translation gives CAIRASGVGNQPQHF.

The J gene is TRBJ2-2, the V gene TRBV9; perhaps TRBD2 as D (6 bases). V was pared by 3 bases and J by 6 bases, with 18 bases between. This CDR3 contains 16 residues. CDR1 and CDR2 from the germline V gene are SGDLS and YYNGEE. The CDR3 is CASSARGDNYAGELFF. CDR3 nucleotides: TGTGCCAGCAGCGCTCGCGGGGATAATTACGCCGGGGAGCTGTTTTTT.

This clone appeared a few times. The chain combines TRBV6-1 with TRBJ1-2; possibly TRBD1 for D (6 bases). The CDR3 sequence is 15 residues long. V shed 1 base and J shed 5 bases, with 14 bases lying between them. CDR1 and CDR2 (germline): MNHNS, SASEGT. The CDR3 sequence: CASSEGRGGPYGYTF. DNA of the CDR3: TGTGCCAGCAGTGAAGGCCGGGGGGGGCCATATGGCTACACCTTC.

The chain combines TRBV27 with TRBJ2-3; D remains unclear. Trimming took off 5 bases at V and 5 bases at J, with 8 bases between the two ends. The CDR3 extends over 12 amino acids. Germline V gives CDR1 MNHEY, CDR2 SMNVEV (reference sequence). The CDR3 DNA reads as TGTGCCAGCAGTCCTACCCTAGATACGCAGTATTTT. As protein: CASSPTLDTQYF.

The rearrangement uses TRBV29-1 and TRBJ1-1; D gene unclear. The germline gives CDR1 SQVTM, CDR2 ANQGSEA. CDR3 length: 11 residues. The V end lost 6 bases, the J end lost 1 base, and 6 bases lay between the germline ends. CDR3 coding DNA: TGCAGCGTAACTCGGAACACTGAAGCTTTCTTT. Protein product: CSVTRNTEAFF.

This chain joins TRBV30 and TRBJ1-6; D is perhaps TRBD1 (6 bases). CDR1 is GTSNPN, CDR2 SVGIG, per germline (reference sequence). CDR3 length equals 17 residues. The V end lost 2 bases, the J end lost 0 bases, and 14 bases lay between the germline ends. Here the CDR3 reads CAWSIDRSSSYNSPLHF. The CDR3 DNA follows: TGTGCCTGGAGTATTGACAGGTCGAGCTCCTATAATTCACCCCTCCACTTT.

The chain has TRBV6-5 and TRBJ1-6; D perhaps matches TRBD1 (5 bases). V gave up 0 bases and J gave up 9 bases, with 12 bases separating them. CDR3 size: 15 residues. Germline V gene sequence: CDR1 MNHEY, CDR2 SVGAGI. CDR3: CASSYSATVGSPLHF. CDR3 in DNA: TGTGCCAGCAGTTACTCGGCGACAGTCGGTTCACCCCTCCACTTT.

V usage is TRBV30 and J usage is TRBJ1-4, with D possibly TRBD1 on 5 matching bases. Germline CDR1 reads GTSNPN; CDR2 reads SVGIG (reference sequence). The CDR3 contains 13 residues. V gave up 2 bases and J gave up 17 bases, with 21 bases separating them. The CDR3: CAWSSGDRLHGFF. The CDR3 DNA follows: TGTGCCTGGAGTTCGGGGGACCGACTCCATGGTTTTTTT.

This clone was seen many times. The V call is TRBV20-1, the J call TRBJ1-3, with no clear D. There are 14 residues in the CDR3. The V gene lost 3 bases and the J gene lost 0 bases, with 9 bases spanning the gap. Germline assignment: CDR1 DFQATT and CDR2 SNEGSKA (reference sequence). CDR3 DNA: TGCAGTGCTAGTCGAGCGCCCTCTGGAAACACCATATATTTT. It encodes CSASRAPSGNTIYF.

The V and J genes are TRBV21-1 and TRBJ2-3; TRBD2 reflects the table's D call only, with no check against the DNA. TRBV21-1 is a known pseudogene. The CDR3 is 18 amino acids. This CDR3 reads CASSKEVLAAPSTDTQYF. The CDR3 region has the DNA TGTGCCAGCAGCAAAGAGGTGTTAGCGGCCCCTAGCACAGATACGCAGTATTTT.

The chain employs TRBV9 and TRBJ2-3, with 9 bases matching TRBD1. CDR1 is SGDLS, CDR2 YYNGEE, per germline. The V segment lost 0 bases and the J segment 5 bases; nucleotides outside the gene matches: 7. This CDR3 is built from 16 residues. CDR3 loop: CASSVEGGQGRDTQYF. CDR3 in DNA: TGTGCCAGCAGCGTAGAGGGGGGACAGGGCCGAGATACGCAGTATTTT.

This rearrangement joins TRBV3-1 (or the pseudogene TRBV3-2) to TRBJ2-6; the match to TRBD1 covers 7 bases. The CDR3 spans 15 residues. Germline lookup yields CDR1 LGHDT and CDR2 YNNKEL (reference sequence). V shed 1 base and J 4 bases; nucleotides not matched to a gene: 1. The CDR3 DNA reads as TGTGCCAGCAGCCAAGGCAGGGGGGGGGCCAACGTCCTGACTTTC. It codes for CASSQGRGGANVLTF.

This clone was counted only a few times. This chain links TRBV7-6 with TRBJ1-6, with 10 bases lining up with TRBD1. Trimming at V came to 4 bases and at J to 13 bases, leaving 13 bases not matched to a gene. From germline, CDR1 is SGHVS and CDR2 FNYEAQ. The CDR3 runs 16 residues. This CDR3 reads CASSWDRGVGGSPLHF. In nucleotides, the CDR3 is TGTGCCAGCAGCTGGGACAGGGGAGTTGGGGGTTCGCCCCTCCACTTT.

V is TRBV29-1 and J is TRBJ2-1; 10 bases line up with TRBD1. The CDR3 totals 13 residues. V was pared by 8 bases and J by 10 bases, with 11 bases of the junction left unmatched. Germline CDR1 is SQVTM and CDR2 is ANQGSEA. The CDR3 DNA reads TGCAGCACTGGGTCCCGGGACAGGGGAGAGCAGTTCTTC. This translates into CSTGSRDRGEQFF.

This rearrangement joins TRBV19 to TRBJ1-5; 9 nucleotides line up with TRBD1. The CDR3 length is 16 residues. The junction had 7 bases not matched to a gene; V was cut back by 5 bases and J by 2 bases. Germline assignment: CDR1 LNHDA and CDR2 SQIVND (reference sequence). The CDR3 DNA follows: TGTGCCAGTAGTCCCGAGGACAGGGGCGGCAATCAGCCCCAGCATTTT. Its protein is CASSPEDRGGNQPQHF. The full variable domain, in which reference TRBV19 and TRBJ1-5 provide the parts outside the CDR3, is DGGITQSPKYLFRKEGQNVTLSCEQNLNHDAMYWYRQDPGQGLRLIYYSQIVNDFQKGDIAEGYSVSREKKESFPLTVTSAQKNPTAFYLCASSPEDRGGNQPQHFGDGTRLSIL.

In its sample, this clone was seen a few times. This chain joins TRBV5-1 and TRBJ1-4, with 7 bases matching TRBD1. V shed 0 bases, J shed 4 bases, and the junction held 9 bases outside the gene matches. This CDR3 is built from 17 residues. The germline V gene has CDR1 SGHRS and CDR2 YFSETQ. The CDR3 sequence is CASSLAFGTVNNEKLFF. In DNA form, the CDR3 reads TGCGCCAGCAGCTTGGCTTTCGGGACAGTCAATAATGAAAAACTGTTTTTT. The whole variable domain, filled in from reference TRBV5-1 and TRBJ1-4, reads KAGVTQTPRYLIKTRGQQVTLSCSPISGHRSVSWYQQTPGQGLQFLFEYFSETQRNKGNFPGRFSGRQFSNSRSEMNVSTLELGDSALYLCASSLAFGTVNNEKLFFGSGTQLSVL.